The 17 T cell receptor beta chains below come from one sample, sequenced in a study of blood T cell repertoires in COVID-19. Sequencing used immunoSEQ multiplex PCR; TCRdb keeps in-frame clones, though not all of them. Of 250,000 to 350,000 clones listed, 70% to 90% are singletons. The sequencing sample was made of peripheral blood. The source is a woman between 45 and 60 years old who had recovered from COVID-19.

With respect to this clone: One end of the junction varies from germline; a read error may be responsible. The rearrangement uses TRBV29-1 and TRBJ1-1, with 8 bases that match TRBD1. Germline V gene lookup returns CDR1 SQVTM and CDR2 ANQGSEA. CDR3 length: 13 amino acids. The CDR3 sequence is CSVEGQGLTEAFF. DNA for the CDR3: TGCAGCGTAGAAGGACAGGGTTTGACTGAAGCTTTCTTT. The variable domain in full, with the rest retrieved from reference TRBV29-1 and TRBJ1-1, is SAVISQKPSRDICQRGTSLTIQCQVDSQVTMMFWYRQQPGQSLTLIATANQGSEATYESGFVIDKFPISRPNLTFSTLTVSNMSPEDSSIYLCSVEGQGLTEAFFGQGTRLTVV.

The chain is built from TRBV29-1 and TRBJ2-3; TRBD2 matches 8 bases. V lost 8 bases, J lost 6 bases, and 7 bases stayed unmatched. Looked up from germline, CDR1 is SQVTM and CDR2 is ANQGSEA. This CDR3 contains 12 residues. The CDR3 coding sequence is TGCAGCCCCTGGACTAGCAGCGATACGCAGTATTTT. Amino acid sequence: CSPWTSSDTQYF.

The chain couples TRBV5-1 to TRBJ2-3; D is undetermined. Per germline, CDR1 SGHRS and CDR2 YFSETQ. This CDR3 comprises 12 residues. V lost 5 bases, J lost 6 bases, and 10 bases lay in between. CDR3 residues: CASSLSEDTQYF. CDR3 in DNA: TGCGCCAGCAGTTTATCCGAGGATACGCAGTATTTT.

The rearrangement uses TRBV7-2 and TRBJ1-1, with 8 bases identical to TRBD1. Germline assignment: CDR1 SGHTA and CDR2 FQGNSA. The ends lost 7 bases at V and 6 bases at J; junction bases unmatched: 10. The CDR3 has 14 amino acids. Here the CDR3 DNA reads TGTGCCAGCAACCCAGGGGGCAGGGCCCCTGAAGCTTTCTTT. It yields the protein CASNPGGRAPEAFF.

The rearrangement links TRBV21-1 to TRBJ1-2. TRBV21-1 is a pseudogene segment. This CDR3 is 11 amino acids long. The CDR3 protein is CARSPGYGYTF. The CDR3 DNA reads as TGTGCCAGGAGTCCGGGGTATGGCTACACCTTC.

This clone has more than one count but fewer than ten. This chain connects TRBV5-4 to TRBJ1-5; unclear D gene. The V end lost 0 bases, the J end lost 2 bases, and 6 bases lay between the germline ends. Germline values: CDR1 SGHNT, CDR2 YYREEE (reference sequence). This CDR3 is 14 amino acids long. The CDR3 here is CASSLGGGNQPQHF. For the CDR3, the DNA is TGTGCCAGCAGCTTGGGGGGAGGCAATCAGCCCCAGCATTTT.

The table lists this clone with a few counts. The chain joins TRBV19 to TRBJ1-6, with 7 positions matching TRBD1. Germline trimming cut 3 bases from V and 5 bases from J; bases unmatched to any gene: 1. The CDR3 covers 14 residues. CDR1 LNHDA and CDR2 SQIVND come from the germline V gene (reference sequence). In nucleotides, the CDR3 is TGTGCCAGTAGTATCGGGACAGATAATTCACCCCTCCACTTT. Translating gives CASSIGTDNSPLHF.

This chain uses TRBV14 with TRBJ2-1, with 10 bases fitting TRBD2. CDR3 length: 16 residues. Trimming at V came to 4 bases and at J to 8 bases, leaving 11 bases not matched to a gene. Germline V lookup: CDR1 SGHDN, CDR2 FVKESK. CDR3 residues: CASSPALAGVVDEQFF. The CDR3 nucleotides read TGTGCCAGCAGCCCAGCTCTAGCGGGAGTTGTAGATGAGCAGTTCTTC.

The rearrangement joins TRBV6-5 to TRBJ1-6, with 9 bases that match TRBD1. With V trimmed by 9 bases and J by 7 bases, 4 bases remained unmatched. Germline CDR1 MNHEY, CDR2 SVGAGI. This CDR3 spans 13 amino acids. The CDR3 coding sequence is TGTGCCAGTTACAGGGGGCCGAATTCACCCCTCCACTTT. This codes for CASYRGPNSPLHF.

The chain uses TRBV6-4 and TRBJ2-7; D is unresolved. The V end lost 6 bases, the J end lost 0 bases, and 9 bases lay between the germline ends. The CDR3 is 13 amino acids. CDR1 and CDR2 (germline): MRHNA, SNTAGT. CDR3 in DNA: TGTGCCAGCAGCATTGATAGCTCCTACGAGCAGTACTTC. Its protein product is CASSIDSSYEQYF.

This clone was detected only a few times. This sequence joins TRBV19 and TRBJ1-1, with TRBD1 matching over 7 bases. The V gene's germline CDR1 is LNHDA and CDR2 SQIVND (reference sequence). The CDR3 contains 14 residues. V was pared by 3 bases and J by 4 bases, with 5 bases of the junction left unmatched. The CDR3 DNA follows: TGTGCCAGTAGTATCCAACAGGGGTTCACTGAAGCTTTCTTT. Protein sequence: CASSIQQGFTEAFF.

This clone was observed a few times. The DNA for the CDR3 is TGCGCCAGCAGCAGGGCGGCAGGGGCGAATTCACCCCTCCACTTT. Translation: CASSRAAGANSPLHF. The chain links TRBV5-1 to TRBJ1-6; D is perhaps TRBD1 (6 bases). Trimming removed 4 bases from V and 7 bases from J, with 15 bases in between. This CDR3 region has 15 residues. Germline V gives CDR1 SGHRS, CDR2 YFSETQ. Full variable domain (missing parts from reference TRBV5-1 and TRBJ1-6): KAGVTQTPRYLIKTRGQQVTLSCSPISGHRSVSWYQQTPGQGLQFLFEYFSETQRNKGNFPGRFSGRQFSNSRSEMNVSTLELGDSALYLCASSRAAGANSPLHFGNGTRLTVT.

The chain is built from TRBV24-1 and TRBJ1-2; D ambiguous. The CDR3 is made up of 12 amino acids. V lost 7 bases and J 5 bases, leaving 10 bases between the germline ends. CDR1 is KGHDR, CDR2 SFDVKD, per germline. CDR3 region: CATSEGAYGYTF. CDR3 coding DNA: TGTGCCACCAGCGAGGGAGCTTATGGCTACACCTTC.

This rearrangement joins TRBV21-1 to TRBJ2-6; the table's D call, TRBD1, has no DNA check behind it. TRBV21-1 is designated a pseudogene. The CDR3 extends over 18 amino acids. As DNA, the CDR3 is TGTGCCAGCAGCAAAGGATCCGTCCAGGGCTCTGGGGCCAACGTCCTGACTTTC. Amino acids: CASSKGSVQGSGANVLTF.

V usage is TRBV10-3 and J usage is TRBJ1-2, with 8 nucleotides matching TRBD1. The CDR3 sequence is 15 residues long. Trimming cost V 9 bases and J 4 bases; bases outside gene matches: 13. Germline V CDR1 and CDR2: ENHRY, SYGVKD. The CDR3 nucleotides read TGTGCCATAGCGACAGGGGTAGCAGTGGGCTATGGCTACACCTTC. Translated, it gives CAIATGVAVGYGYTF.

CDR3 nucleotides: TGTGCCAGCTCAGCGGACAGGGTAGAGACCCAGTACTTC. Protein: CASSADRVETQYF. The chain employs TRBV18 and TRBJ2-5; 8 nucleotides agree with TRBD1. This CDR3 is built from 13 residues. Germline loops: CDR1 KGHSH, CDR2 LQKENI. The junction had 3 bases not matched to a gene; V was cut back by 5 bases and J by 4 bases.

The count of this clone is one. DNA for the CDR3: TGCGCCAGCAGTCAAGAAACAGGGGCTTTGAACACTGAAGCTTTCTTT. Protein: CASSQETGALNTEAFF. This chain connects TRBV23-1 to TRBJ1-1, with 7 bases lining up with TRBD1. TRBV23-1 is labeled an ORF, and its function is uncertain. V was clipped by 2 bases and J by 0 bases; unmatched bases: 6. CDR3 length equals 16 residues.